This T cell receptor (beta chain) is from a study of control samples from healthy donors and cancer patients. The CDR3 loop spans 15 amino acids. The germline V gene encodes CDR1 MNHEY and CDR2 SMNVEV (reference sequence). The ends were cut back, 4 bases at V and 6 bases at J, with 13 bases in the middle. The data were produced by immunoSEQ multiplex PCR, yet TCRdb's version contains in-frame clones alone and is incomplete. The data show 35,000 to 45,000 clones, roughly 83% seen once. This rearrangement joins TRBV27 to TRBJ1-6; possible D gene TRBD1, 5 bases. The clonotype comes from a man in his sixties in good health. Sequencing was carried out using blood. CDR3 amino acids: CASSSVRVGNSPLHF. The CDR3 nucleotides read TGTGCCAGCAGTTCGGTCAGGGTTGGTAATTCACCCCTCCACTTT.